This entry is about one TCR beta chain. Its binding antigen is unknown. No base qualities exist here, and no much larger clone lies one base off it. In total, roughly 670 healthy bone marrow donors made up the cohort. Cohort members were all nominally healthy when sampled, although unrecorded immune exposures were likely present. The donor tested CMV seropositive and was one of the 289 seropositive cohort members. Every donor gave a peripheral blood sample, and the peripheral blood mononuclear cells from that sample were used for TCR beta sequencing. The Qiagen DNeasy Blood Extraction Kit was used to extract genomic DNA from the blood cell samples. This record comes from a study of cytomegalovirus exposure and HLA in healthy donors (dated by TCRdb to about 2017). Background on the whole study: An earlier analysis of under 600 of the donors reported more than 250 Gb of sequence data and approximately 110 million unique TCR beta sequences from around 200 million T cells. Roughly 300 gigabases of sequencing data and around 87 million unique TCR sequences were included in an early release covering 550 to 800 HLA-typed donors. Of the roughly 400 genotyped donors, roughly 76% were placed in the genetic ancestry cluster associated with self-reported Caucasian donors. The study was designed to test whether signatures of past pathogen exposure could be identified by cataloging public T cell receptors. The study used immunosequencing to profile the T cell repertoires of more than 650 subjects and linked those repertoires to cytomegalovirus serostatus. A separate validation cohort of 90 to 150 different subjects was used in addition to the roughly 720-subject first cohort. The study combined high-throughput TCR immunosequencing, statistical association of individual TCRs with disease status, and machine learning to predict cytomegalovirus infection status. A later analysis re-analyzed previously published TCR beta repertoires from 500 to 700 donors and added high-resolution HLA genotyping to study TCR occurrence patterns. In the later analysis, no new phenotypic data were used to find candidate immune exposures; instead, reliance was placed on TCR beta sequences and their occurrence across donors. To decide whether each TCR beta V gene segment behaved as functional or pseudogenic, an earlier analysis of approximately 590 of the donors relied on high-throughput TCR beta sequencing. Donor age, sex, ethnicity and CMV serostatus were compiled alongside the repertoire data. Genome-wide SNP genotypes for about 65% of the roughly 700 donors were used in a later genetic analysis, which treated that subset as a discovery cohort. Every repertoire in the discovery cohort had been generated on one and the same sequencing platform. HLA typing included class I and class II loci at four-digit resolution. Typing coverage varied by locus: 629-630 donors for A, B, C, DRB1 and DQB1; 522 for DQA1; about 590 for DPA1; roughly 450 for DPB1. Five DR-DQ haplotypes were handled as single units for association and clustering, since linkage in the cohort was strong. Across approximately 420 genotyped donors of the cohort, an average of approximately 200,000 unique TCR beta nucleotide sequences per donor were sequenced, and roughly 17% of those sequences were non-productive. Points the paper makes about the study in general: A later genetic analysis reported fewer N-insertions in productive TCRs among donors in an Asian-associated ancestry cluster than the roughly 640-donor mean. In vitro tests confirmed that a few of the cytomegalovirus-associated TCR beta chains recognize cytomegalovirus antigens. Immune exposure information for the cohort was limited to CMV serostatus. Because the 87-base-pair reads could not distinguish some IMGT-functional V segments, including TRBV6-2 and TRBV6-3, those segments were excluded. A group of highly shared sequence variants was considered likely to be a technical artifact of the sequencing pipeline. This cohort had only TCR beta chains sequenced, and the lack of alpha or paired-chain data limited which features could be detected. A later analysis found that HLA-associated TCR beta chains were more clonally expanded and had lower generation probabilities than equally common non-associated chains. At a false discovery rate of 0.05, a later analysis linked some 18,000 TCR beta sequences to specific HLA alleles. According to a later analysis, TCR association rates differed among HLA loci, with DRB1 alleles showing the most associated TCRs and HLA-C alleles showing the fewest. Most TCR sequences were seen in very few donors, while some public TCRs were found in many individuals. When HLA alleles, especially DR and DQ, strongly co-occurred, TCR associations were difficult to assign to individual alleles. Presence/absence analyses assumed roughly uniform sequencing depth across donors, an assumption that may not hold. A further reported finding was that TCR beta sequences accurately predicted the HLA-A and HLA-B alleles for most subjects in the first cohort. According to a later analysis, most CMV-associated TCR beta chains appeared to be HLA-restricted, and the HLA associations seemed to be driven largely by CMV exposure. The study listed 150 to 200 TCR beta chains as associated with cytomegalovirus. The classifier was reported to diagnose cytomegalovirus status with high specificity and sensitivity in both the original cohort and the validation cohort. Because counts were too low, seventeen rarely observed V segments, including chromosome 9 orphons, were excluded from the earlier analysis of around 590 of the donors. Several of the top co-occurrence clusters appeared to be linked to parvovirus B19, influenza, CMV and Epstein-Barr virus, according to a later analysis. Broadly in line with IMGT annotations, most TCR beta V segments showed up in productive rearrangements about 87% or about 30% of the time in an earlier analysis of approximately 640 of the donors. An association between a missense DCLRE1C variant and V-gene and J-gene trimming of TCR beta chains was found in a later genetic analysis and replicated in an independent cohort. Linkage disequilibrium might explain the correlated functional status among segregating V segments, but an unknown experimental factor could not be ruled out. Because HLA typing was unavailable for some donors at each locus, only the typed subset was used in association tests. The authors suggested that the approach could potentially be extended to other disease states and immunological phenotypes.

Libraries were constructed by the immunoSEQ multiplex PCR assay. For the multiplex PCR, a mixture combining 60 forward primers for TCR Vbeta segments and 13 reverse primers for TCR Jbeta segments was used. The CDR3 region of rearranged TCR beta genes was amplified from genomic DNA by a multiplex PCR assay. The amplified TCR beta libraries were sequenced on the Illumina HiSeq System as 87-base-pair reads. The source study handled its data this way. A later analysis tallied about 77 million unique TCR beta chains across the 610 or so repertoires, and about 10 million of those chains were shared by two or more donors. Raw reads were error-corrected and collapsed into unique sequences with a nearest-neighbor algorithm that merged closely related sequences to remove PCR and sequencing errors. To assign V, D and J gene segments, CDR3 sequences were aligned to IMGT reference sequences. For a sequence to be retained, a match of at least six nucleotides was required to both a V gene segment and a J gene segment. A rearrangement counted as productive if the CDR3 had no stop codons and remained in frame with V and J, and every other rearrangement counted as non-productive. CDR3 was defined according to IMGT convention as the region running from the second conserved V-encoded cysteine to the conserved J-encoded phenylalanine. In an earlier analysis of approximately 500 of the donors, sequences lacking an unambiguous match to a single V gene segment were excluded. In an earlier analysis of 587 of the donors, V segments were called functional above 56.7% productive rearrangements and were called segregating when the between-donor standard deviation exceeded 5%. To diagnose cytomegalovirus status from the catalog of TCR beta chain sequences, a statistical classification framework was built. In a later analysis, TCR nucleotide sequences were compared against IMGT/GENE-DB human TR gene sequences so that V and J genes could be assigned. A later analysis assigned CDR3 sequences and most-parsimonious VDJ recombination scenarios with the TCRdist pipeline. A later analysis defined each TCR beta chain by its CDR3 amino acid sequence plus V-gene family, and excluded reads lacking a unique V-gene family. In a later analysis, around 600 highly shared, low-generation-probability nucleotide sequences were removed to address suspected cross-contamination and a sequencing artifact. In a later analysis, a clonal expansion index for each public chain was calculated from normalized within-repertoire ranks of inferred template counts. A later analysis computed generation probabilities with a VDJ recombination model fitted to out-of-frame rearrangements, and checked the results against IGoR. In a later analysis, hypergeometric tests were used to score TCR-TCR, TCR-HLA and TCR-CMV co-occurrence, with a repertoire-size bias correction applied to TCR pairs. To estimate false discovery rates, a later analysis permuted the HLA or CMV assignments 20 times. A later analysis grouped co-occurring TCRs with DBSCAN, adding TCRdist sequence similarity when clustering within HLA-allele-positive subsets. Repertoires with fewer than 30,000 or more than 120,000 public chains were left out of co-occurrence clustering, as were a few repertoires with anomalous nucleotide sharing. TCRdb holds this immuneACCESS table with in-frame rearrangements only. Some clones are missing; in checked studies, unresolved V genes explain under half, and the rest has no known cause. From that table come the V and J calls and clone size; the DNA was used to work out D and trimming. Present in this sample are tens of thousands of clones, roughly 77% of which were seen just once. Approximately 24% of the sample is in the top ten clones.

From its cysteine to its phenylalanine, the CDR3 spans 15 amino acids. Only the CDR3 region is kept as DNA, spanning 45 bases read in frame from base 1. The trim is 0 bases for V and 4 bases for J, with a gap of 13 bases between the germline ends. Taken from the germline V gene, the CDR1 and CDR2 loops are SGHRS and YFSETQ. The sequence is built from TRBV5-1 and TRBJ1-1; matching of 6 bases hints at TRBD1 as the D gene. The source is a woman in her forties in good health and CMV-seropositive. Material for sequencing was PBMCs. The DNA sequence is as follows: TGCGCCAGCAGCTTGGTTGAGGGGGAGGGCACTGAAGCTTTCTTT. This codes for CASSLVEGEGTEAFF.